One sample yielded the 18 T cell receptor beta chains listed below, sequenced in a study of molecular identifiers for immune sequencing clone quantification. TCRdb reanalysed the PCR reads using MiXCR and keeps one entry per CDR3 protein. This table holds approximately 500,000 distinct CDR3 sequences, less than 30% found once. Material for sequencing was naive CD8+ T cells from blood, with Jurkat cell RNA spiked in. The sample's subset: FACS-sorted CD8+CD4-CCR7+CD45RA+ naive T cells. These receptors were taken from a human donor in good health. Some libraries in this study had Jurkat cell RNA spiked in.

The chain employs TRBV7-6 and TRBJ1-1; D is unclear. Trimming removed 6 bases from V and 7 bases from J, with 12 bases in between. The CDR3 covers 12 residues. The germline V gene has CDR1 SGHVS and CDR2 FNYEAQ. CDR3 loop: CASRLADGEAFF. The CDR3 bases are TGTGCCAGCAGGTTGGCGGACGGTGAAGCTTTCTTT.

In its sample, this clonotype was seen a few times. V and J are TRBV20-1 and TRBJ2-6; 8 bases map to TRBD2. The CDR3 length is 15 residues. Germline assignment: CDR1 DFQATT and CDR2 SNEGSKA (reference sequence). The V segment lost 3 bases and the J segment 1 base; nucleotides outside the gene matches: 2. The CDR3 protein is CSASGRGSGANVLTF. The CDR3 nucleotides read TGCAGTGCTAGCGGGAGGGGGTCTGGGGCCAACGTCCTGACTTTC.

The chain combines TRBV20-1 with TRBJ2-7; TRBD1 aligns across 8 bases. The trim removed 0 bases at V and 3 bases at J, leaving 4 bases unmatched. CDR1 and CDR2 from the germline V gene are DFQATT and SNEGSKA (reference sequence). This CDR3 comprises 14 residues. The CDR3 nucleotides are TGCAGTGCTAGAGATCGACAGGGGAACTACGAGCAGTACTTC. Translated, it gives CSARDRQGNYEQYF.

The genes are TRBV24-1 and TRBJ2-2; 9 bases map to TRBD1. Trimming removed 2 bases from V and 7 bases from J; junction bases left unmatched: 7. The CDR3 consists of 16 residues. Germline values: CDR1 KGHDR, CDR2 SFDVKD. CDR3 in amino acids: CATSDSYRGLGGELFF. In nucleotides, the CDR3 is TGTGCCACCAGTGATTCCTACAGGGGGCTCGGCGGGGAGCTGTTTTTT.

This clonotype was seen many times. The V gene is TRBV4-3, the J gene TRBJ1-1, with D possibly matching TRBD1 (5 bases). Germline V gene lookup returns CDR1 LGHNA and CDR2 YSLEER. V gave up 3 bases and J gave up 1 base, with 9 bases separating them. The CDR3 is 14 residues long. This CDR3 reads CASSHGTENTEAFF. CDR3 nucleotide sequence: TGCGCCAGCAGCCATGGGACTGAGAACACTGAAGCTTTCTTT.

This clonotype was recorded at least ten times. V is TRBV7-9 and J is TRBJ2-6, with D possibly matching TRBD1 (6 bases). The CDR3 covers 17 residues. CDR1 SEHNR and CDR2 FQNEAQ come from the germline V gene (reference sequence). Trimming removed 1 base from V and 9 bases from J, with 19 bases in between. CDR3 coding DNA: TGTGCCAGCAGCTTAGGGTCCAGGGGCGACTCGGTCAACGTCCTGACTTTC. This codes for CASSLGSRGDSVNVLTF.

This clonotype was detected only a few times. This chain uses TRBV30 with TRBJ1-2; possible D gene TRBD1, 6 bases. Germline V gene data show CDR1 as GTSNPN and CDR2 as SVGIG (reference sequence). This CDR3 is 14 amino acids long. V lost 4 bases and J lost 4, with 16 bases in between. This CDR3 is CAWTTTGGTYGYTF. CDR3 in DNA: TGTGCCTGGACCACGACAGGAGGGACCTATGGCTACACCTTC.

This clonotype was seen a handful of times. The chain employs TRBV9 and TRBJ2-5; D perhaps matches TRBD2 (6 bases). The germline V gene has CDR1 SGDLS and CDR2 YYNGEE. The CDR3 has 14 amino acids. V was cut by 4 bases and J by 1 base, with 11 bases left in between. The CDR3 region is CASSQRLGQETQYF. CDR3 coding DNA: TGTGCCAGCAGCCAACGACTAGGCCAAGAGACCCAGTACTTC.

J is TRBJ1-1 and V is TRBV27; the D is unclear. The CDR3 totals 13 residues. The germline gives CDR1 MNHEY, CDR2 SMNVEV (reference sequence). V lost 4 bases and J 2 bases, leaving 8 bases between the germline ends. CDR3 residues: CASSWVKNTEAFF. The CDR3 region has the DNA TGTGCCAGCAGTTGGGTCAAAAACACTGAAGCTTTCTTT.

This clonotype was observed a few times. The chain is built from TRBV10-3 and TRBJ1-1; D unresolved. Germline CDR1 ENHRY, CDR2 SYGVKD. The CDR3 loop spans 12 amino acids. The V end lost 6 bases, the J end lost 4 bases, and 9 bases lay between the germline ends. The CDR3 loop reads CAIRDRSTEAFF. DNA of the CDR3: TGTGCCATCAGGGATAGGAGCACTGAAGCTTTCTTT.

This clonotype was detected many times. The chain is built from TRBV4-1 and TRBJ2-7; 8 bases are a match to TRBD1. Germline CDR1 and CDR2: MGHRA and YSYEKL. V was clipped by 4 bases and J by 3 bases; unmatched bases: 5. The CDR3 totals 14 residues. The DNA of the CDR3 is TGCGCCAGCAGCCCAAGGACAGGGCTCTACGAGCAGTACTTC. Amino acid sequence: CASSPRTGLYEQYF.

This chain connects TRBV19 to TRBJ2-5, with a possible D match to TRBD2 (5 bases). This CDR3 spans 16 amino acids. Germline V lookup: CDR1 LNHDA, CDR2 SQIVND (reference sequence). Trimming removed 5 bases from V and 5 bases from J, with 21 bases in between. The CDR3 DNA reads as TGTGCCAGTAGTCCCATGTACGTCTCTCCGGGGGAGACCCAGTACTTC. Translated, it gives CASSPMYVSPGETQYF.

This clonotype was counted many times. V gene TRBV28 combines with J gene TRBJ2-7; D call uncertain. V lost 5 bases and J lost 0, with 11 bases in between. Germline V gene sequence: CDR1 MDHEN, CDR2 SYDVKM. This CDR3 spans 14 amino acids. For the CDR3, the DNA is TGTGCCAGCAGTGCTCAGGTTAACTCCTACGAGCAGTACTTC. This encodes CASSAQVNSYEQYF.

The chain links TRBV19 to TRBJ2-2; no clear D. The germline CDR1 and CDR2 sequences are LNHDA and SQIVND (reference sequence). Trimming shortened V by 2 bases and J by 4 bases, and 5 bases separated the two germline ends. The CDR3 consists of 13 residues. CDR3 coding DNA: TGTGCCAGTAGTATAACTCTCACCGGGGAGCTGTTTTTT. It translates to CASSITLTGELFF. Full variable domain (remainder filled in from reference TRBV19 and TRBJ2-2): DGGITQSPKYLFRKEGQNVTLSCEQNLNHDAMYWYRQDPGQGLRLIYYSQIVNDFQKGDIAEGYSVSREKKESFPLTVTSAQKNPTAFYLCASSITLTGELFFGEGSRLTVL.

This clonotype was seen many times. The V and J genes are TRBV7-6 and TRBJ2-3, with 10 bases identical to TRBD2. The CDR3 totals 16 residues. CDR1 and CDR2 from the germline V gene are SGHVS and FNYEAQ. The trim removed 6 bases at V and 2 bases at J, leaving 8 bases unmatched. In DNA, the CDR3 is TGTGCCAGCAGTTTATTAGCGGGGGGACCCACAGATACGCAGTATTTT. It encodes CASSLLAGGPTDTQYF.

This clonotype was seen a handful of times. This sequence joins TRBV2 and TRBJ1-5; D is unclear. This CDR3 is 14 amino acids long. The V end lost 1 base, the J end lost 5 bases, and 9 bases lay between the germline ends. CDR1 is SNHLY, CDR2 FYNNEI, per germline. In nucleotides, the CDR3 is TGTGCCAGCAGTGAAGGGGCGACACATCAGCCCCAGCATTTT. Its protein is CASSEGATHQPQHF.

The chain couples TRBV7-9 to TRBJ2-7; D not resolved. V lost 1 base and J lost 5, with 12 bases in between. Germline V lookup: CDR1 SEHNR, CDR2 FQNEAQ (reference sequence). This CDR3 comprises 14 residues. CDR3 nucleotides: TGTGCCAGCAGCTTAGGGGATCGACCCAACGAGCAGTACTTC. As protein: CASSLGDRPNEQYF.

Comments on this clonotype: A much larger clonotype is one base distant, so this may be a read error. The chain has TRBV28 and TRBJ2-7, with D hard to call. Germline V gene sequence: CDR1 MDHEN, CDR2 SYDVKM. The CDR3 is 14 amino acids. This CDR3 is CASSLGLGPYAQYF. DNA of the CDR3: TGTGCCAGCAGTTTAGGGTTAGGCCCCTACGCGCAGTACTTC. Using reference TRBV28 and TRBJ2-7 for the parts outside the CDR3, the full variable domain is DVKVTQSSRYLVKRTGEKVFLECVQDMDHENMFWYRQDPGLGLRLIYFSYDVKMKEKGDIPEGYSVSREKKERFSLILESASTNQTSMYLCASSLGLGPYAQYFGPGTRLTVT.